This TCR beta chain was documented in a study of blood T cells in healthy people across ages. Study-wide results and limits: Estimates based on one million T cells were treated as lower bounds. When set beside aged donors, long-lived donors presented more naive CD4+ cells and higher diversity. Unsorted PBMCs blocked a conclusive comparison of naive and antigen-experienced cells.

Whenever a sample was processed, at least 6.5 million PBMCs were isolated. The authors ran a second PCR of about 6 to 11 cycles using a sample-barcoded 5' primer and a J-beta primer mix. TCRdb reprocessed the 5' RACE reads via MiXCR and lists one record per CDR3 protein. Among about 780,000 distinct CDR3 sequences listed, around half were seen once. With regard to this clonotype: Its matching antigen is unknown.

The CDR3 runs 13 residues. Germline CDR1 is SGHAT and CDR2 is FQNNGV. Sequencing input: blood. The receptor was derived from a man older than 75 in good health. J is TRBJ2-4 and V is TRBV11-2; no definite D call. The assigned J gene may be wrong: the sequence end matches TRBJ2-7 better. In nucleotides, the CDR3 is TGTGCCAGCAGCTTACAGATCTCCTACGAGCAGTACTTC. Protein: CASSLQISYEQYF.